The next 15 T cell receptor beta chains were all read from a single sample in a study of circulating CD8 cells and anti-PD-1 response in melanoma. From live CD3+CD8+TCRalphabeta+ cells, four PD-1 and/or TIGIT subsets were sorted. Using approximately 15 ng of total RNA, TCR libraries were made with the QIAseq Immune Repertoire TCR panel. TCRdb reanalysed the reads using MiXCR and keeps one entry per CDR3 protein. In the table there are over 650 distinct CDR3 sequences, 5% to 6.5% of which are singletons. Here the sequenced sample was CD8+ T cells from PBMCs, taken at baseline or after one month of anti-PD-1 therapy (not recorded which). The receptors were gathered from a human donor with melanoma.

By sample share, this clonotype is large. The rearrangement links TRBV28 to TRBJ1-1; D unclear. The germline V gene encodes CDR1 MDHEN and CDR2 SYDVKM. This CDR3 is 13 amino acids long. Trimming removed 8 bases from V and 4 bases from J, with 14 bases in between. The CDR3 nucleotides are TGTGCCAGCGGCAGGAGAGAGCTCACTGAAGCTTTCTTT. Translated, it gives CASGRRELTEAFF.

This clonotype ranks as large. The V and J genes are TRBV7-8 and TRBJ2-7; TRBD2 matches 14 bases. CDR3 length: 15 amino acids. With 5 bases clipped from V and 3 bases from J, the junction kept 3 bases outside the gene matches. Germline V gene lookup returns CDR1 SGHVS and CDR2 FQNEAQ. The chain's CDR3 is CASSPGTSGGYEQYF. The DNA of the CDR3 is TGTGCCAGCAGCCCGGGGACTAGCGGGGGCTACGAGCAGTACTTC.

This clonotype is large within its sample. The rearrangement joins TRBV28 to TRBJ2-1; 7 nucleotides match TRBD1. With 2 bases clipped from V and 9 bases from J, the junction kept 7 bases outside the gene matches. The CDR3 is made up of 14 amino acids. Looked up from germline, CDR1 is MDHEN and CDR2 is SYDVKM. DNA of the CDR3: TGTGCCAGCAGTTTAAGGGACAGTCCGCCTGAGCAGTTCTTC. It codes for CASSLRDSPPEQFF.

Sample share makes this clonotype large. The rearrangement links TRBV28 to TRBJ2-7; TRBD1 is a possible D gene (5 bases). The V gene lost 3 bases and the J gene lost 3 bases, with 15 bases spanning the gap. In germline, CDR1 is MDHEN, CDR2 SYDVKM. CDR3 size: 15 residues. For the CDR3, the DNA is TGTGCCAGCAGTTTGGAAGGGGAAGGAGTCTACGAGCAGTACTTC. Its translation is CASSLEGEGVYEQYF.

This clonotype is classed as medium-sized. The rearrangement links TRBV3-1 to TRBJ1-1, with D unclear. Between the trimmed V and J ends, which lost 1 base and 4 bases, there was a span of 10 bases. The CDR3 length is 14 residues. The germline gives CDR1 LGHDT, CDR2 YNNKEL (reference sequence). The DNA for the CDR3 is TGTGCCAGCAGCCAAGCGGCCTTCTCCACTGAAGCTTTCTTT. This encodes CASSQAAFSTEAFF.

In its sample, this clonotype is medium-sized. The chain carries TRBV4-1 and TRBJ1-2, with D hard to call. This CDR3 contains 16 residues. Germline V lookup: CDR1 MGHRA, CDR2 YSYEKL. With 4 bases removed from V and 0 bases from J, the gap between germline ends came to 15 bases. The CDR3 here is CASSPAAAGSNYGYTF. The CDR3 nucleotides are TGCGCCAGCAGCCCAGCAGCGGCAGGCTCTAACTATGGCTACACCTTC.

This clonotype is categorized as medium-sized (0.01 to 0.1%). The gene calls are TRBV7-2 and TRBJ2-7; possibly TRBD2 for D (6 bases). This CDR3 is 14 amino acids long. Germline CDR1 SGHTA, CDR2 FQGNSA. V was shortened by 7 bases and J by 3 bases, with 16 bases between the two germline ends. CDR3 DNA: TGTGCCAGCAATTGGGGCGGGGCGAACTACGAGCAGTACTTC. This translates into CASNWGGANYEQYF.

Sample share makes this clonotype medium-sized. V is TRBV19 and J is TRBJ1-1; a possible D gene is TRBD1 (5 bases). The CDR3 loop spans 19 amino acids. Germline values: CDR1 LNHDA, CDR2 SQIVND (reference sequence). Deletions cut 4 bases from V and 1 base from J, with 25 bases between. CDR3 region: CASSKIEGTEGRRNTEAFF. The CDR3 coding sequence is TGTGCCAGTAGTAAGATTGAGGGGACCGAGGGTCGGAGGAACACTGAAGCTTTCTTT.

This clonotype was seen only a few times. V gene TRBV5-5 combines with J gene TRBJ1-1; weak D call: TRBD1 (6 bases). The CDR3 loop spans 17 amino acids. The V gene's germline CDR1 is SGHKS and CDR2 YYEKEE (reference sequence). The ends were cut back, 0 bases at V and 1 base at J, with 16 bases in the middle. CDR3 sequence (DNA): TGTGCCAGCAGCTTGGGGTACAGGGCCGCCGGGAACACTGAAGCTTTCTTT. Its protein product is CASSLGYRAAGNTEAFF.

Judged by abundance, this clonotype is medium-sized. The CDR3: CASSPVQRGSYEQYF. DNA for the CDR3: TGTGCCAGCAGCCCGGTCCAGCGGGGTTCCTACGAGCAGTACTTC. The chain carries TRBV7-8 and TRBJ2-7; 7 positions agree with TRBD2. Germline CDR1 reads SGHVS; CDR2 reads FQNEAQ. The CDR3 has 15 amino acids. V was clipped by 5 bases and J by 1 base; unmatched bases: 8.

This clonotype is large (0.1 to 1%) in the sample. V usage is TRBV2 and J usage is TRBJ1-2; the D is unclear. The CDR3 contains 16 residues. The germline gives CDR1 SNHLY, CDR2 FYNNEI. Trimming removed 4 bases at V and 0 bases at J, with 15 bases between. The CDR3 is CASSVSAGPANYGYTF. In DNA, the CDR3 is TGTGCCAGCAGTGTGTCGGCTGGTCCAGCTAACTATGGCTACACCTTC.

In its sample, this clonotype ranks as large. V is TRBV20-1 and J is TRBJ2-4; the D gene is possibly TRBD1 (6 bases). Germline V gene lookup returns CDR1 DFQATT and CDR2 SNEGSKA (reference sequence). Deletions cut 2 bases from V and 1 base from J, with 15 bases between. The CDR3 extends over 16 amino acids. The CDR3, as DNA: TGCAGTGCTAGACATCCGAGGACAGAGGCCAAAAACATTCAGTACTTC. This codes for CSARHPRTEAKNIQYF.

This clonotype occurred a few times. J is TRBJ2-2 and V is TRBV29-1; possible D gene TRBD1, 6 bases. CDR3 length: 12 amino acids. V was cut by 7 bases and J by 4 bases, with 10 bases left in between. CDR1 is SQVTM and CDR2 is ANQGSEA in the germline V gene. CDR3 in amino acids: CSGRTVTGELFF. CDR3 bases: TGCAGCGGGCGGACAGTCACCGGGGAGCTGTTTTTT.

By sample share, this clonotype is large. The chain joins TRBV6-6 to TRBJ2-5; 9 bases fit TRBD1. CDR3 size: 14 residues. V trimming: 4 bases; J trimming: 5 bases; junction bases outside the gene matches: 5. In germline, CDR1 is MNHNY, CDR2 SVGAGI (reference sequence). CDR3 amino acids: CASSFTGGWETQYF. The CDR3 nucleotides are TGTGCCAGCAGTTTTACAGGGGGCTGGGAGACCCAGTACTTC.

By sample share, this clonotype is large. This chain connects TRBV2 to TRBJ2-3; D ambiguous. Germline loops: CDR1 SNHLY, CDR2 FYNNEI. V was pared by 3 bases and J by 6 bases, with 4 bases between. CDR3 size: 11 residues. This CDR3 reads CASSDMDTQYF. The CDR3, as DNA: TGTGCCAGCAGTGATATGGATACGCAGTATTTT.